The sample holds one count of the clone carrying this T cell receptor beta chain. What it binds is not known. The data derive from a study of cytomegalovirus exposure and HLA in healthy donors. This PCR relied on a set of 60 Vbeta primers and 13 Jbeta primers. Authors' methods: Some 11 million of the approximately 80 million unique TCR beta chains counted in a later analysis were shared. Sequencing was performed with immunoSEQ multiplex PCR; in TCRdb, only in-frame clones are kept and a portion is missing. The V and J calls and the clone size are those of that table, but D and trimming were determined from the DNA. This table has roughly 93,000 clones, about 80% appearing once. Findings and limits, study-wide: A prior analysis recorded that most TCR beta V segments were productive about 87% or about 30% of the time. The authors reported that TCR beta sequences could predict HLA-A and HLA-B alleles. These predictions were accurate for most subjects in the first cohort. Within the data, a cluster of highly shared sequence variants was likely a sequencing artifact.

The germline V gene encodes CDR1 MGHRA and CDR2 YSYEKL. Trimming shortened V by 0 bases and J by 9 bases, and 9 bases separated the two germline ends. The CDR3 is made up of 13 amino acids. Input material: PBMCs. The TCR was taken from a man aged 25-45 years in good health and CMV-seronegative. V usage is TRBV4-1 and J usage is TRBJ1-5, with a tentative D call TRBD1 (5 bases). The CDR3 DNA follows: TGCGCCAGCAGCCAAGATTGGGGCTCGCCCCAGCATTTT. This translates into CASSQDWGSPQHF.